This T cell receptor (beta chain) derives from a study of T cell responses to AZD1222 COVID-19 vaccine. Some clones are missing from TCRdb's copy, which holds only in-frame ones; the method was immunoSEQ multiplex PCR. The data hold roughly 110,000 clones, with around 90% observed a single time. With V trimmed by 7 bases and J by 7 bases, 12 bases remained unmatched. Germline V gene lookup returns CDR1 MNHEY and CDR2 SVGAGI. This CDR3 spans 14 amino acids. The genes are TRBV6-5 and TRBJ2-7; 8 bases match TRBD1. Sequencing was performed on peripheral blood, taken on day 0 of AZD1222 vaccination. This TCR derives from an adult in good health. The CDR3 spells CASIKGQGGREQYF. The CDR3, as DNA: TGTGCCAGCATAAAAGGACAGGGAGGCCGGGAGCAGTACTTC.